The text below deals with one T cell receptor beta chain. The source of the sample is a study of T-cell memory formation after mild COVID-19. TCRdb re-called the 5' RACE reads with MiXCR, one entry per CDR3 protein. The sample holds under 600,000 distinct CDR3 sequences, about 20% seen once. CDR1 SGHRS and CDR2 YFSETQ come from the germline V gene. With V trimmed by 2 bases and J by 4 bases, 8 bases remained unmatched. The CDR3 is made up of 16 amino acids. Source material: PBMCs or a T cell subset sorted from them (not recorded which). This TCR derives from an adult woman who had mild COVID-19 (a few samples of this study predate the infection). Cell type and time point are not known. V gene TRBV5-1 combines with J gene TRBJ2-3; 9 bases match TRBD1. CDR3 coding DNA: TGCGCCAGCAGCTTCGGGACAGGGACCGTGGCAGATACGCAGTATTTT. This sequence encodes CASSFGTGTVADTQYF.